These 9 T cell receptor beta chains originate from one sample sequenced in a study of regulatory T cells in long-lasting Graves disease. Investigators prepared the TCR beta libraries by applying iRepertoire HTBI primers and Arm-PCR of CDR3 regions. TCRdb reprocessed the multiplex PCR reads via MiXCR and lists one record per CDR3 protein. The sample holds 550,000 to 650,000 distinct CDR3 sequences, roughly a sixth seen once. Indicated time point: newly diagnosed GD, antithyroid drugs for less than 3 months. Researchers made the TCR library from RNA that was extracted from PBMCs. These same records also appear under a second study, on T cells in Graves' hyperthyroidism and ophthalmopathy.

The sample here was peripheral blood mononuclear cells (PBMCs), taken at new diagnosis, from a patient treated with antithyroid drugs. These TCRs come from a man between 18 and 29 years old with Graves disease.

This clonotype was recorded at least ten times. The chain recombines TRBV29-1 with TRBJ2-3; TRBD1 agrees at 10 bases. CDR3 length: 16 amino acids. Per the germline V gene, CDR1 is SQVTM and CDR2 is ANQGSEA. V shed 6 bases and J 3 bases; nucleotides not matched to a gene: 12. The CDR3 loop reads CSVVGLTGGRTDTQYF. In DNA form, the CDR3 reads TGCAGCGTGGTAGGATTGACAGGGGGCCGGACAGATACGCAGTATTTT.

This sequence joins TRBV19 and TRBJ2-1, with D uncertain. The CDR3 extends over 16 amino acids. Trimming shortened V by 5 bases and J by 10 bases, and 24 bases separated the two germline ends. Germline V gives CDR1 LNHDA, CDR2 SQIVND (reference sequence). The CDR3 DNA follows: TGTGCCAGTAGTCGCGCAGCCGGGCTGACCACGGACGAGCAGTTCTTC. It translates to CASSRAAGLTTDEQFF.

This clonotype occurred a few times. The chain combines TRBV19 with TRBJ2-7; 7 bases map to TRBD1. The germline CDR1 and CDR2 sequences are LNHDA and SQIVND (reference sequence). V lost 8 bases, J lost 2 bases, and 9 bases stayed unmatched. The CDR3 consists of 14 residues. Here the CDR3 reads CASPPTGIPYEQYF. The CDR3 DNA is TGTGCCAGTCCCCCGACAGGGATCCCCTACGAGCAGTACTTC.

This clonotype came up many times. The chain carries TRBV3-1 and TRBJ1-1; a possible D gene is TRBD1 (5 bases). The germline gives CDR1 LGHDT, CDR2 YNNKEL (reference sequence). The CDR3 sequence is 14 residues long. Trimming stripped 4 bases from V and 1 base from J, with 10 bases between. Here the CDR3 reads CASSLGTQNTEAFF. DNA for the CDR3: TGTGCCAGCAGCCTAGGGACTCAGAACACTGAAGCTTTCTTT.

This clonotype has more than one count but fewer than ten. The chain has TRBV15 and TRBJ2-7; no definite D call. Germline CDR1 and CDR2: LNHNV and YYDKDF (reference sequence). The CDR3 consists of 15 residues. V was pared by 0 bases and J by 5 bases, with 14 bases between. This CDR3 is CATSREKVSPNEQYF. CDR3 in DNA: TGTGCCACCAGCAGAGAAAAGGTCTCCCCAAACGAGCAGTACTTC.

At least ten counts were recorded for this clonotype. The chain uses TRBV20-1 and TRBJ2-7, with 11 bases fitting TRBD2. The CDR3 is 14 residues long. The V gene's germline CDR1 is DFQATT and CDR2 SNEGSKA (reference sequence). Trimming took 7 bases from V and 1 from J; bases not matched to a gene: 6. CDR3 sequence (DNA): TGCAGTGTTAGCCGACTAGCGGGATCCTACGAGCAGTACTTC. It is translated as CSVSRLAGSYEQYF.

This clonotype occurred many times. The CDR3 DNA follows: TGCGCCAGCAGCTCGGACAGGTTTCCCACAGATACGCAGTATTTT. Protein sequence: CASSSDRFPTDTQYF. The rearrangement joins TRBV5-1 to TRBJ2-3; TRBD1 agrees at 7 bases. From germline, CDR1 is SGHRS and CDR2 YFSETQ. V lost 3 bases to trimming and J lost 2 bases; unmatched junction nucleotides: 6. The CDR3 has 15 amino acids. The variable domain in full, completed from reference TRBV5-1 and TRBJ2-3, reads KAGVTQTPRYLIKTRGQQVTLSCSPISGHRSVSWYQQTPGQGLQFLFEYFSETQRNKGNFPGRFSGRQFSNSRSEMNVSTLELGDSALYLCASSSDRFPTDTQYFGPGTRLTVL.

In its sample, this clonotype was seen many times. The chain carries TRBV6-2 or TRBV6-3 and TRBJ2-1, with 8 bases that match TRBD2. Trimming removed 7 bases from V and 0 bases from J; junction bases left unmatched: 5. CDR1 and CDR2 (germline): MNHEY, SVGEGT. CDR3 length: 15 amino acids. The CDR3 reads CASNSGINSYNEQFF. CDR3 DNA: TGTGCCAGCAATAGCGGGATCAACTCCTACAATGAGCAGTTCTTC.

Here the CDR3 reads CASSQDLGPRDEQFF. The CDR3 nucleotides read TGTGCCAGCAGCCAAGATCTGGGCCCTAGGGATGAGCAGTTCTTC. The chain links TRBV4-2 to TRBJ2-1; no clear D. CDR1 is LGHNA, CDR2 YNFKEQ, per germline. Trimming cost V 0 bases and J 8 bases, with 14 bases left between them. CDR3 size: 15 residues.